What follows are 24 T cell receptor beta chains derived from one specimen sequenced in a study of shared clonotypes between healthy human individuals. Naivety among CD8 cells was defined by CD45RO negativity and positive CCR7 selection, thereby excluding terminally differentiated effector memory CD45RA+ cells. Repertoires were generated with immunoSEQ multiplex PCR, while TCRdb's copy carries only in-frame clones and drops some. Of roughly 2.1 million clones in the sample, more than 85% were seen once. Source material: naive CD8+ T cells from PBMCs. These TCRs come from a young man in good health. Some clones in this sample may be carry-over from other donors' samples.

This chain uses TRBV7-2 with TRBJ2-7; TRBD2 matches at 9 bases. The CDR3 is made up of 17 amino acids. Germline lookup yields CDR1 SGHTA and CDR2 FQGNSA. V lost 5 bases to trimming and J lost 1 base; unmatched junction nucleotides: 12. This chain's CDR3 is CASSPKTVTSGSYEQYF. As DNA, the CDR3 is TGTGCCAGCAGCCCTAAGACCGTTACTAGCGGGTCCTACGAGCAGTACTTC.

The CDR3 loop reads CASSLFGAHEQYF. CDR3 bases: TGTGCCAGCTCGTTATTTGGGGCCCACGAGCAGTACTTC. This chain joins TRBV11-2 and TRBJ2-7, with D possibly being TRBD1 (5 bases). Germline V gives CDR1 SGHAT, CDR2 FQNNGV. Deletions cut 8 bases from V and 5 bases from J, with 16 bases between. The CDR3 is 13 residues long.

The table lists this clone with a count of one. This chain connects TRBV28 to TRBJ1-2; 9 nucleotides line up with TRBD1. Germline V lookup: CDR1 MDHEN, CDR2 SYDVKM. The CDR3 is 15 residues long. V dropped 5 bases and J dropped 4; count of bases not matched to a gene: 8. CDR3: CASSPVPTGGYGYTF. CDR3 DNA sequence: TGTGCCAGCAGTCCGGTCCCGACAGGGGGCTATGGCTACACCTTC.

The rearrangement uses TRBV6-6 and TRBJ2-5, with D possibly being TRBD2 (6 bases). The CDR3 has 14 amino acids. Looked up from germline, CDR1 is MNHNY and CDR2 is SVGAGI (reference sequence). V gave up 6 bases and J gave up 5 bases, with 16 bases separating them. The CDR3 is CASSLLGGSETQYF. The CDR3 region has the DNA TGTGCCAGCAGCTTACTTGGGGGGAGTGAGACCCAGTACTTC.

This clone occurred once. The chain uses TRBV4-1 and TRBJ2-7; 10 bases map to TRBD2. This CDR3 has 16 amino acids. CDR1 MGHRA and CDR2 YSYEKL come from the germline V gene. V lost 2 bases and J lost 1; bases outside the gene matches: 5. CDR3 residues: CASSQSSGSGSYEQYF. CDR3 DNA sequence: TGCGCCAGCAGCCAATCTAGCGGGAGCGGTTCCTACGAGCAGTACTTC.

This chain connects TRBV9 to TRBJ2-5, with D perhaps matching TRBD1 (5 bases). The CDR3 is 15 residues long. Trimming took 4 bases from V and 5 from J, leaving 18 bases between them. CDR1 SGDLS and CDR2 YYNGEE come from the germline V gene. The DNA for the CDR3 is TGTGCCAGCAGCCCTAACAGGAAGATGCAGGAGACCCAGTACTTC. It translates to CASSPNRKMQETQYF.

This clone was detected a few times. Other DNA sequences from this sample encode an identical CDR3 as well. The chain joins TRBV9 to TRBJ2-7; D is uncertain. Germline assignment: CDR1 SGDLS and CDR2 YYNGEE. The CDR3 length is 14 residues. The V end lost 0 bases, the J end lost 0 bases, and 7 bases lay between the germline ends. CDR3 bases: TGTGCCAGCAGCGTAGGATCCAGCTCCTACGAGCAGTACTTC. As protein: CASSVGSSSYEQYF.

The chain joins TRBV6-1 to TRBJ2-2, with 10 bases identical to TRBD1. Germline V CDR1 and CDR2: MNHNS, SASEGT. Trimming took 7 bases from V and 7 from J; bases not matched to a gene: 9. The CDR3 has 15 amino acids. CDR3 nucleotide sequence: TGTGCCAGCATTAAGACAGGGGGCTGGGGCGGGGAGCTGTTTTTT. This gives the protein CASIKTGGWGGELFF.

The chain employs TRBV11-2 and TRBJ2-7, with 8 bases identical to TRBD2. Germline V gene sequence: CDR1 SGHAT, CDR2 FQNNGV. This CDR3 contains 14 residues. V gave up 6 bases and J gave up 3 bases; unmatched junction bases: 7. The CDR3 here is CASSVRLAHYEQYF. The CDR3 DNA reads TGTGCCAGCAGTGTGCGACTAGCGCACTACGAGCAGTACTTC. Drawing the rest from reference TRBV11-2 and TRBJ2-7, the complete variable domain is EAGVAQSPRYKIIEKRQSVAFWCNPISGHATLYWYQQILGQGPKLLIQFQNNGVVDDSQLPKDRFSAERLKGVDSTLKIQPAKLEDSAVYLCASSVRLAHYEQYFGPGTRLTVT.

The CDR3 reads CASSDGSRYNEQFF. The CDR3 region has the DNA TGTGCCAGCAGTGATGGCTCCCGGTACAATGAGCAGTTCTTC. This chain joins TRBV6-4 and TRBJ2-1; D not resolved. Germline loops: CDR1 MRHNA, CDR2 SNTAGT. The CDR3 length is 14 residues. V lost 3 bases and J lost 4, with 10 bases in between.

This clone was found once. The chain couples TRBV15 to TRBJ1-5, with TRBD1 as a possible D gene (5 bases). The CDR3 consists of 14 residues. CDR1 LNHNV and CDR2 YYDKDF come from the germline V gene (reference sequence). Trimming removed 7 bases from V and 2 bases from J, with 12 bases in between. The DNA for the CDR3 is TGTGCCACCAACAATGGGGGTGGCAATCAGCCCCAGCATTTT. Protein product: CATNNGGGNQPQHF.

The chain joins TRBV28 to TRBJ2-5; possibly TRBD1 or TRBD2 for D (5 bases each). V lost 5 bases and J 7 bases, leaving 17 bases between the germline ends. The germline V gene has CDR1 MDHEN and CDR2 SYDVKM. This CDR3 spans 14 amino acids. CDR3 DNA sequence: TGTGCCAGCAGTCCGGGACCCGAAGATCCGACCCAGTACTTC. It codes for CASSPGPEDPTQYF.

About this clone: The identical CDR3 is also encoded by other nucleotide sequences in the sample. The chain carries TRBV6-5 and TRBJ2-2; D gene uncertain. The CDR3 length is 14 residues. Germline V gene sequence: CDR1 MNHEY, CDR2 SVGAGI. V was trimmed by 0 bases and J by 5 bases, leaving 7 bases between them. The CDR3 DNA follows: TGTGCCAGCAGTTACTCCCCGAGAACCGGGGAGCTGTTTTTT. Amino acids: CASSYSPRTGELFF.

The chain carries TRBV19 and TRBJ1-4, with D possibly TRBD1 on 5 matching bases. The CDR3 loop spans 15 amino acids. Germline CDR1 LNHDA, CDR2 SQIVND (reference sequence). Trimming removed 10 bases from V and 8 bases from J, with 23 bases in between. The CDR3 is CATHRGGGFREKLFF. The CDR3 region has the DNA TGTGCCACTCACCGCGGGGGAGGGTTCCGCGAAAAACTGTTTTTT.

The CDR3 loop reads CASSVDSWAGDGEKLFF. Written as DNA, the CDR3 is TGTGCCAGCAGCGTAGATAGCTGGGCGGGTGACGGTGAAAAACTGTTTTTT. The chain uses TRBV9 and TRBJ1-4; no reliable D call. The CDR3 consists of 17 residues. Germline V lookup: CDR1 SGDLS, CDR2 YYNGEE. Trimming shortened V by 0 bases and J by 7 bases, and 19 bases separated the two germline ends.

The chain uses TRBV9 and TRBJ1-5, with a possible D match to TRBD1 (5 bases). Germline lookup yields CDR1 SGDLS and CDR2 YYNGEE. V lost 0 bases to trimming and J lost 4 bases, with 11 bases between them. The CDR3 is 15 amino acids. The CDR3 region is CASSVADNLNQPQHF. The CDR3 nucleotides are TGTGCCAGCAGCGTAGCGGACAACCTAAATCAGCCCCAGCATTTT.

This chain uses TRBV5-7 with TRBJ2-7; D is uncertain. TRBV5-7 carries the ORF label, with uncertain function. V dropped 4 bases and J dropped 6 bases, with 23 bases sitting between them. The CDR3 extends over 16 amino acids. This CDR3 reads CASSPNQSRIWGEQYF. In nucleotides, the CDR3 is TGTGCCAGCAGCCCGAATCAGTCGCGGATCTGGGGCGAGCAGTACTTC.

The V and J genes are TRBV7-9 and TRBJ2-2, with TRBD2 matching over 7 bases. Per the germline V gene, CDR1 is SEHNR and CDR2 is FQNEAQ (reference sequence). This CDR3 contains 15 residues. J lost 1 base, V lost 7 bases, and 6 bases had no gene match. The CDR3 DNA is TGTGCCAGCATCCCTTCGGGAGGGAACACCGGGGAGCTGTTTTTT. It specifies CASIPSGGNTGELFF.

The gene calls are TRBV12-5 and TRBJ2-7, with TRBD1 matching 9 bases. The CDR3 consists of 15 residues. CDR1 and CDR2 (germline): LGHNT, FRNRAP. V lost 2 bases and J lost 5; bases outside the gene matches: 7. Here the CDR3 reads CASGLTGTGNDEQYF. CDR3 bases: TGTGCTAGTGGTTTGACTGGGACAGGGAACGACGAGCAGTACTTC.

The chain combines TRBV7-9 with TRBJ2-5; D may be TRBD1 (6 bases). The J call may be in error: the DNA end matches TRBJ2-7 better. Germline V CDR1 and CDR2: SEHNR, FQNEAQ (reference sequence). The CDR3 is 15 residues long. The CDR3 region is CASSLVGGTSYEQYF. CDR3 sequence (DNA): TGTGCCAGCAGCTTAGTAGGGGGAACCTCCTACGAGCAGTACTTC.

V gene TRBV29-1 combines with J gene TRBJ1-1, with 9 nucleotides matching TRBD1. The CDR3 contains 13 residues. Germline V lookup: CDR1 SQVTM, CDR2 ANQGSEA. V shed 7 bases and J 4 bases; nucleotides not matched to a gene: 7. For the CDR3, the DNA is TGCAGCGCTGCCGGGACAGGGAGCACTGAAGCTTTCTTT. Protein: CSAAGTGSTEAFF. Full variable domain (remainder filled in from reference TRBV29-1 and TRBJ1-1): SAVISQKPSRDICQRGTSLTIQCQVDSQVTMMFWYRQQPGQSLTLIATANQGSEATYESGFVIDKFPISRPNLTFSTLTVSNMSPEDSSIYLCSAAGTGSTEAFFGQGTRLTVV.

The chain has TRBV4-1 and TRBJ2-6, with 9 positions matching TRBD1. CDR3 size: 19 residues. The germline gives CDR1 MGHRA, CDR2 YSYEKL. With 4 bases clipped from V and 7 bases from J, the junction kept 17 bases outside the gene matches. CDR3 loop: CASSRAQGAYGADANVLTF. DNA of the CDR3: TGCGCCAGCAGCCGAGCACAGGGGGCGTATGGGGCTGACGCCAACGTCCTGACTTTC.

Of note for this clone: The sample has other DNA sequences that encode this CDR3 too. The chain recombines TRBV11-2 with TRBJ2-7; 7 bases line up with TRBD1. CDR1 and CDR2 from the germline V gene are SGHAT and FQNNGV. Germline trimming cut 1 base from V and 3 bases from J; bases unmatched to any gene: 6. The CDR3 covers 15 residues. The CDR3, as DNA: TGTGCCAGCAGCTTAGTTAGGGACAGCGTCTACGAGCAGTACTTC. Translation gives CASSLVRDSVYEQYF.

To note about this clone: This CDR3 is also generated by other DNA sequences in the sample. The chain is built from TRBV29-1 and TRBJ1-1; D is unclear. Trimming took 6 bases from V and 1 from J, leaving 6 bases between them. This CDR3 has 11 amino acids. CDR1 and CDR2 (germline): SQVTM, ANQGSEA. The CDR3 region has the DNA TGCAGCGTGGGTCGGAACACTGAAGCTTTCTTT. Protein sequence: CSVGRNTEAFF.